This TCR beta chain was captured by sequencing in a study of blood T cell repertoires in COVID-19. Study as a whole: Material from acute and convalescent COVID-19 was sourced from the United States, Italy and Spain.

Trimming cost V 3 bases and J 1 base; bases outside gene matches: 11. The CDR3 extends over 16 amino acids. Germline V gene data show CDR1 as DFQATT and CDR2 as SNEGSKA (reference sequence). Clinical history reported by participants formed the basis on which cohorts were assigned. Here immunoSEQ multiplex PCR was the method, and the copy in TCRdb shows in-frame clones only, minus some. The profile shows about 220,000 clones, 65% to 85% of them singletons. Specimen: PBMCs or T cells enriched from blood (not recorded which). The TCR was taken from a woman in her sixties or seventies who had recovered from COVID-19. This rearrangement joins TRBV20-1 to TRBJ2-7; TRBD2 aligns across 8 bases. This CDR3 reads CSASGWGGRTSYEQYF. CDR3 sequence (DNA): TGCAGTGCTAGTGGATGGGGCGGGAGGACGTCCTACGAGCAGTACTTC.